This T cell receptor (beta chain) comes out of a study of blood T cell repertoires in COVID-19. The overall study: Acute and convalescent COVID-19 specimens originated in the United States, Italy and Spain. From T cells, B-cell-depleted T cells, or PBMCs came the material, which was cDNA or gDNA.

V lost 7 bases and J lost 7; bases outside the gene matches: 5. This CDR3 contains 14 residues. The germline CDR1 and CDR2 sequences are SNHLY and FYNNEI. Authors' methods: Using reference gene primer amplification, nucleated cell counts were estimated. Clones were sequenced by immunoSEQ multiplex PCR, and TCRdb holds only the in-frame ones, with some missing. V and J calls plus clone size are reproduced from that table; the DNA served to infer D and trimming. The table lists about half a million clones, approximately 83% of them singletons, with more than 3% in the top ten. V usage is TRBV2 and J usage is TRBJ2-1, with TRBD2 matching over 12 bases. Material: peripheral blood. This clonotype originated in a human donor in a cohort sampled during active COVID-19. In DNA form, the CDR3 reads TGTGCCAGCACGCTAGCGGGAGGGATGAATGAGCAGTTCTTC. It encodes CASTLAGGMNEQFF.